This entry describes one T cell receptor (beta chain). There are 14 residues in the CDR3. CDR1 is LGHNT and CDR2 is FRNRAP in the germline V gene. The V end was cut by 5 bases, the J end by 0 bases, with 8 bases between. The data are from a study of control samples from healthy donors and cancer patients. Generated by immunoSEQ multiplex PCR, the TCRdb table keeps only in-frame clones and is missing some. The repertoire consists of about 120,000 clones, with about nine tenths occurring once and the leading ten covering around 9.4%. V and J are TRBV12-5 and TRBJ1-3; D unclear. The sample consisted of blood. The receptor was derived from a man aged 40-49 years in good health. The CDR3 DNA sequence: TGTGCTAGTGGTCCAGGATACTCTGGAAACACCATATATTTT. Its protein is CASGPGYSGNTIYF.